Below are 28 T cell receptor beta chains sequenced from a single sample in a study of post-analysis software for immune sequencing data (dated by TCRdb to the mid-2010s). What the authors observed across the whole study: Patients showed significantly higher frequencies than controls for five TRBV segments, among them TRBV5-6, TRBV5-1 and TRBV20-1.

Antigens of these TCRs are unknown. Library creation used PCR. Sequencing relied on an Illumina HiSeq 2500. Unique molecular identifiers were incorporated into TCR beta cDNA libraries to reduce PCR and sequencing biases. The public reads were reanalyzed by TCRdb: fastp trimming at Q25, MiXCR alignment, in-frame beta chains only. Entries are consolidated by CDR3 protein sequence, retaining the most common genes and DNA. Here the sample has roughly 570,000 distinct CDR3 sequences; approximately 34% occur a single time. The ten largest make up around 5.9% of the sample. Sequencing was carried out using blood. The receptors were sampled from a girl aged 2 to 17 with multiple sclerosis.

This chain uses TRBV20-1 with TRBJ2-5, with 10 nucleotides matching TRBD2. Trimming at V came to 3 bases and at J to 11 bases, leaving 18 bases not matched to a gene. CDR1 and CDR2 (germline): DFQATT, SNEGSKA (reference sequence). This CDR3 is 16 amino acids long. CDR3 sequence reads: CSASNLAGAVVDEQYF. The CDR3, as DNA: TGCAGTGCTAGTAACCTAGCGGGGGCCGTGGTCGATGAGCAGTACTTC.

This clonotype was detected a few times. This chain connects TRBV7-2 to TRBJ1-1, with a possible D match to TRBD1 (5 bases). V shed 3 bases and J shed 1 base, with 12 bases lying between them. The V gene's germline CDR1 is SGHTA and CDR2 FQGNSA. The CDR3 runs 15 residues. The CDR3 reads CASSFGGRWNTEAFF. In DNA form, the CDR3 reads TGTGCCAGCAGCTTTGGGGGGAGGTGGAACACTGAAGCTTTCTTT.

The chain joins TRBV20-1 to TRBJ2-7, with D perhaps matching TRBD1 (6 bases). CDR1 is DFQATT and CDR2 is SNEGSKA in the germline V gene (reference sequence). The CDR3 totals 9 residues. V was shortened by 8 bases and J by 11 bases, with 13 bases between the two germline ends. DNA for the CDR3: TGCAGTTCCGGACAGAGAGAGTACTTC. Protein: CSSGQREYF.

The chain combines TRBV20-1 with TRBJ2-3; TRBD2 agrees at 8 bases. From germline, CDR1 is DFQATT and CDR2 SNEGSKA (reference sequence). J gave up 2 bases and V 3 bases, and 7 bases lay outside the gene matches. This CDR3 spans 15 amino acids. The DNA for the CDR3 is TGCAGTGCTAGCCAGCGGGGGTCCCACACAGATACGCAGTATTTT. Its translation: CSASQRGSHTDTQYF.

The chain uses TRBV6-5 and TRBJ2-5; TRBD2 agrees at 7 bases. This CDR3 contains 14 residues. V lost 5 bases, J lost 5 bases, and 8 bases stayed unmatched. Germline lookup yields CDR1 MNHEY and CDR2 SVGAGI. CDR3 coding DNA: TGTGCCAGCAGTCCCCGAGGACTAGGGGAGACCCAGTACTTC. Its translation is CASSPRGLGETQYF.

The table lists this clonotype with a few counts. This sequence joins TRBV3-1 and TRBJ1-2; D uncertain. Germline CDR1 LGHDT, CDR2 YNNKEL (reference sequence). Trimming removed 2 bases at V and 7 bases at J, with 11 bases between. CDR3 length equals 13 residues. The CDR3 DNA is TGTGCCAGCAGCCAACTTCGGGTCGGTGGCTACACCTTC. Its translation is CASSQLRVGGYTF. Using reference TRBV3-1 and TRBJ1-2 for the parts outside the CDR3, the full variable domain is DTAVSQTPKYLVTQMGNDKSIKCEQNLGHDTMYWYKQDSKKFLKIMFSYNNKELIINETVPNRFSPKSPDKAHLNLHINSLELGDSAVYFCASSQLRVGGYTFGSGTRLTVV.

This clonotype came up a few times. This chain uses TRBV6-5 with TRBJ1-2; 8 nucleotides agree with TRBD1. The V gene end was trimmed by 0 bases and the J gene end by 1 base; junction bases not matched to a gene: 1. The CDR3 consists of 15 residues. Germline V gene sequence: CDR1 MNHEY, CDR2 SVGAGI. CDR3 amino acids: CASSYSGQVNYGYTF. CDR3 nucleotide sequence: TGTGCCAGCAGTTACTCGGGACAGGTTAACTATGGCTACACCTTC.

The chain combines TRBV7-2 with TRBJ1-2; 10 nucleotides line up with TRBD1. CDR1 and CDR2 (germline): SGHTA, FQGNSA. The V gene end was trimmed by 1 base and the J gene end by 4 bases; junction bases not matched to a gene: 6. The CDR3 is 16 amino acids. CDR3 sequence: CASSLEATGGSYGYTF. CDR3 coding DNA: TGTGCCAGCAGCTTAGAGGCGACAGGGGGCAGCTATGGCTACACCTTC.

The V and J genes are TRBV10-3 and TRBJ2-1, with D tentatively TRBD2 (6 bases). Germline lookup yields CDR1 ENHRY and CDR2 SYGVKD. The CDR3 has 16 residues. The V and J ends lost 10 bases and 0 bases respectively, with 19 bases between them. The CDR3 bases are TGTGCCAGCGCGGGGACGAATTATAGCTCCTACAATGAGCAGTTCTTC. This encodes CASAGTNYSSYNEQFF.

This clonotype was seen a few times. The chain links TRBV5-6 to TRBJ1-5; D remains unclear. From germline, CDR1 is SGHDT and CDR2 YYEEEE. The CDR3 contains 17 residues. The V end was cut by 2 bases, the J end by 7 bases, with 22 bases between. CDR3 bases: TGTGCCAGCAGCTTAAAGCTCAGTGGGAGGGTAGAGCAGCCCCAGCATTTT. Protein sequence: CASSLKLSGRVEQPQHF.

This clonotype was seen many times. The chain employs TRBV15 and TRBJ2-1; D gene ambiguous. Trimming stripped 3 bases from V and 7 bases from J, with 10 bases between. CDR3 length: 13 residues. CDR1 and CDR2 (germline): LNHNV, YYDKDF (reference sequence). Here the CDR3 DNA reads TGTGCCACCAGCAGGGCCGGTTGGAATGAGCAGTTCTTC. Translating gives CATSRAGWNEQFF.

The V gene is TRBV20-1, the J gene TRBJ2-3, with 7 bases fitting TRBD1. The CDR3 sequence is 14 residues long. The ends lost 7 bases at V and 1 base at J; junction bases unmatched: 8. Germline V gives CDR1 DFQATT, CDR2 SNEGSKA (reference sequence). Here the CDR3 reads CSVPTGTGTDTQYF. Here the CDR3 DNA reads TGCAGTGTTCCGACAGGGACGGGCACAGATACGCAGTATTTT.

This clonotype appeared once. J is TRBJ2-7 and V is TRBV6-6; TRBD2 aligns across 11 bases. The CDR3 is 17 residues long. After removal of 6 bases from V and 2 bases from J, the junction contained 12 bases not matched to a gene. Germline values: CDR1 MNHNY, CDR2 SVGAGI (reference sequence). CDR3 loop: CASSSPLTSGGAYEQYF. The CDR3 DNA reads TGTGCCAGCAGCTCCCCACTTACTAGCGGGGGTGCCTACGAGCAGTACTTC.

This chain connects TRBV20-1 to TRBJ2-1, with 7 bases lining up with TRBD2. Germline V CDR1 and CDR2: DFQATT, SNEGSKA (reference sequence). V was clipped by 6 bases and J by 0 bases; unmatched bases: 5. This CDR3 region has 14 residues. CDR3 coding DNA: TGCAGTGCCGCGGGGGTCAGCTCCTACAATGAGCAGTTCTTC. It specifies CSAAGVSSYNEQFF.

This chain connects TRBV6-2 or TRBV6-3 to TRBJ1-2; TRBD1 is a possible D gene (5 bases). There are 15 residues in the CDR3. Trimming pared 0 bases from V and 3 bases from J, leaving 11 bases between. The germline gives CDR1 MNHEY, CDR2 SVGEGT. The CDR3 sequence is CASSYSTQGYYGYTF. The DNA for the CDR3 is TGTGCCAGCAGTTACTCGACGCAGGGTTACTATGGCTACACCTTC.

This clonotype was counted a few times. This chain connects TRBV7-9 to TRBJ2-7; 7 bases line up with TRBD1. Germline assignment: CDR1 SEHNR and CDR2 FQNEAQ (reference sequence). The CDR3 is 15 amino acids. V trimming: 5 bases; J trimming: 2 bases; junction bases outside the gene matches: 9. CDR3 region: CASSHQTGTTYEQYF. CDR3 sequence (DNA): TGTGCCAGCAGCCATCAGACAGGGACAACCTACGAGCAGTACTTC. Full variable domain (remainder filled in from reference TRBV7-9 and TRBJ2-7): DTGVSQNPRHKITKRGQNVTFRCDPISEHNRLYWYRQTLGQGPEFLTYFQNEAQLEKSRLLSDRFSAERPKGSFSTLEIQRTEQGDSAMYLCASSHQTGTTYEQYFGPGTRLTVT.

J is TRBJ2-7 and V is TRBV6-1, with TRBD1 as a possible D gene (6 bases). Germline assignment: CDR1 MNHNS and CDR2 SASEGT. This CDR3 region has 14 residues. The ends were cut back, 5 bases at V and 4 bases at J, with 15 bases in the middle. The DNA of the CDR3 is TGTGCCAGCAGTCTACAGGGAAATATTTACGAGCAGTACTTC. This sequence encodes CASSLQGNIYEQYF.

The CDR3 sequence is CSVEVEQATMNTEAFF. In DNA, the CDR3 is TGCAGCGTTGAAGTCGAGCAGGCGACCATGAACACTGAAGCTTTCTTT. This chain uses TRBV29-1 with TRBJ1-1; D is unclear. Germline CDR1 SQVTM, CDR2 ANQGSEA. V lost 1 base and J lost 0, with 15 bases in between. This CDR3 spans 16 amino acids. The whole variable domain, filled in from reference TRBV29-1 and TRBJ1-1, reads SAVISQKPSRDICQRGTSLTIQCQVDSQVTMMFWYRQQPGQSLTLIATANQGSEATYESGFVIDKFPISRPNLTFSTLTVSNMSPEDSSIYLCSVEVEQATMNTEAFFGQGTRLTVV.

This chain connects TRBV20-1 to TRBJ2-5; 9 bases are shared with TRBD1. This CDR3 comprises 12 residues. The germline V gene has CDR1 DFQATT and CDR2 SNEGSKA (reference sequence). V was pared by 8 bases and J by 4 bases, with 5 bases of the junction left unmatched. The CDR3 protein is CSQQGAAETQYF. In nucleotides, the CDR3 is TGCAGTCAACAGGGGGCGGCAGAGACCCAGTACTTC.

The chain is built from TRBV11-2 and TRBJ1-2; tentative D call: TRBD1 (6 bases). This CDR3 comprises 18 residues. Germline-derived CDR1 and CDR2 are SGHAT and FQNNGV. V lost 1 base to trimming and J lost 0 bases, with 18 bases between them. The CDR3 region is CASSLGVVAGDANYGYTF. In DNA, the CDR3 is TGTGCCAGCAGCTTAGGGGTTGTAGCAGGGGATGCTAACTATGGCTACACCTTC.

This clonotype occurred once. The genes are TRBV4-1 and TRBJ2-2; TRBD1 matches at 8 bases. This CDR3 is built from 17 residues. CDR1 and CDR2 from the germline V gene are MGHRA and YSYEKL. The V and J ends lost 4 bases and 2 bases, in that order; junction bases with no gene match: 9. The CDR3 protein is CASSRLGTGLNTGELFF. The CDR3 bases are TGCGCCAGCAGCCGTTTAGGGACAGGACTTAACACCGGGGAGCTGTTTTTT.

The chain has TRBV29-1 and TRBJ2-3, with TRBD2 matching over 8 bases. Germline V CDR1 and CDR2: SQVTM, ANQGSEA. The V segment lost 2 bases and the J segment 6 bases; nucleotides outside the gene matches: 7. The CDR3 is 14 amino acids. CDR3 DNA sequence: TGCAGCGTTGAACGGGGGGGCCGACGGGATACGCAGTATTTT. It encodes CSVERGGRRDTQYF.

The chain is built from TRBV14 and TRBJ1-2; no clear D. The CDR3 is 16 amino acids. Germline V gene lookup returns CDR1 SGHDN and CDR2 FVKESK. V was clipped by 1 base and J by 4 bases, with 16 bases between them. CDR3 DNA sequence: TGTGCCAGCAGCCAAGGTCTCAAATCGGGCCCCTATGGCTACACCTTC. The encoded protein is CASSQGLKSGPYGYTF.

The J gene is TRBJ2-5, the V gene TRBV20-1; 8 nucleotides agree with TRBD1. Trimming removed 3 bases from V and 1 base from J; junction bases left unmatched: 4. The germline CDR1 and CDR2 sequences are DFQATT and SNEGSKA (reference sequence). This CDR3 has 14 residues. CDR3 bases: TGCAGTGCTAGTTTAGGACAGGGCCAAGAGACCCAGTACTTC. Its protein is CSASLGQGQETQYF.

This clonotype was seen a handful of times. The chain combines TRBV20-1 with TRBJ1-1; 9 bases line up with TRBD1. Losses at the gene ends were 5 bases for V and 10 bases for J; bases not matched to a gene: 5. The CDR3 sequence is 11 residues long. Germline V gene lookup returns CDR1 DFQATT and CDR2 SNEGSKA (reference sequence). CDR3 DNA: TGCAGTGCTCTCGGGACAGGGACAGCTTTCTTT. It encodes CSALGTGTAFF.

This clonotype was found a few times. The chain carries TRBV4-1 and TRBJ2-1; D is unresolved. CDR1 and CDR2 from the germline V gene are MGHRA and YSYEKL. The germline V and J ends were trimmed by 3 bases and 7 bases, with 19 bases remaining between them. This CDR3 comprises 16 residues. The CDR3 DNA reads as TGCGCCAGCAGCCAGAATCCGCTCGGACCCATTAATGAGCAGTTCTTC. It is translated as CASSQNPLGPINEQFF.

The sample holds many counts of this clonotype. The J gene is TRBJ2-3, the V gene TRBV20-1; 10 bases map to TRBD2. Germline CDR1 reads DFQATT; CDR2 reads SNEGSKA (reference sequence). V dropped 6 bases and J dropped 6; count of bases not matched to a gene: 3. The CDR3 totals 12 residues. The CDR3 DNA reads TGCAGTGCGACGACTAGCGGGGATACGCAGTATTTT. It encodes CSATTSGDTQYF.

Only a few counts were recorded for this clonotype. The chain employs TRBV9 and TRBJ1-1, with D unclear. Trimming took off 0 bases at V and 4 bases at J, with 7 bases between the two ends. This CDR3 region has 13 residues. Germline V gene sequence: CDR1 SGDLS, CDR2 YYNGEE. This CDR3 reads CASSVDAGTEAFF. The CDR3 DNA reads TGTGCCAGCAGCGTAGATGCAGGCACTGAAGCTTTCTTT.